This TCR beta chain was captured in a study of regulatory T cells in long-lasting Graves disease. The study, taken as a whole, reports: Fewer public clonotypes were shared by new patients (966) than by persistent patients (approximately 2,700).

This CDR3 contains 12 residues. Losses at the gene ends were 7 bases for V and 8 bases for J; bases not matched to a gene: 10. Germline CDR1 reads SQVTM; CDR2 reads ANQGSEA. According to the study, TCR beta libraries were built with iRepertoire HTBI primers and CDR3-region Arm-PCR. A single record per CDR3 protein comes from TCRdb applying MiXCR to the multiplex PCR reads. The sample includes 300,000 to 400,000 distinct CDR3 sequences, about 19% of them seen just once. The sample's time point: persistent/refractory GD, antithyroid drugs over 5 years with positive TRAb. RNA isolated from PBMCs was used to make the TCR library. On this clonotype itself: Its matching antigen is unknown.

This TCR was recovered from a female donor with Graves disease. The sequencing used peripheral blood mononuclear cells (PBMCs), collected when the disease was refractory, from a patient treated with antithyroid drugs. This chain connects TRBV29-1 to TRBJ1-2; 7 bases line up with TRBD1. The CDR3 DNA sequence: TGCAGCGCTGGAACAGGGGCGGTGGGCTACACCTTC. Translating it yields CSAGTGAVGYTF.